These T cell receptor beta chains were read from a single sample in a study of identical twins. TCRdb called the 5' RACE reads again in MiXCR, with one record for every CDR3 protein. The data hold a few hundred thousand distinct CDR3 sequences, with 9% to 10% observed a single time. The sequenced sample was naive T cells sorted from blood. The receptors originated from a woman aged 45-65 years in good health. Both conserved end residues are part of each CDR3. D genes are given only for firm matches. Size tells how often a clone was seen (once, few, many) or the class of an expanded clone, and some rows leave it out.

d_call	clone_size	j_call	v_call	cdr3_aa	cdr3_nt
-	many	TRBJ1-5	TRBV3-1	CASSQKPQGQPQHF	TGTGCCAGCAGCCAAAAGCCTCAGGGCCAGCCCCAGCATTTT
TRBD1	many	TRBJ1-1	TRBV29-1	CSAEGAPTEAFF	TGCAGCGCCGAGGGGGCGCCCACTGAAGCTTTCTTT
-	-	TRBJ1-2	TRBV3-1	CASSQVPGDGGYTF	TGTGCCAGCAGCCAAGTCCCCGGGGACGGTGGCTACACCTTC
-	many	TRBJ2-1	TRBV25-1	CASRGDGYNEQFF	TGTGCCAGCCGGGGAGACGGCTACAATGAGCAGTTCTTC
TRBD2	once	TRBJ2-5	TRBV15	CATSRVAGQETQYF	TGTGCCACCAGCAGAGTAGCGGGACAAGAGACCCAGTACTTC
TRBD2	few	TRBJ2-5	TRBV12-3/TRBV12-4	CASSFGRERETQYF	TGTGCCAGCAGTTTCGGGAGGGAGCGAGAGACCCAGTACTTC
TRBD2	-	TRBJ2-5	TRBV5-8	CASSLGPRTSGSQETQYF	TGTGCCAGCAGCTTGGGGCCCCGGACTAGCGGGAGCCAAGAGACCCAGTACTTC
-	few	TRBJ2-7	TRBV24-1	CATSPGTGASYEQYF	TGTGCCACCAGTCCTGGGACGGGAGCCTCCTACGAGCAGTACTTC
-	once	TRBJ2-1	TRBV14	CASSQDLLPGNEQFF	TGTGCCAGCAGCCAAGATCTCCTCCCCGGGAATGAGCAGTTCTTC
-	many	TRBJ1-4	TRBV2	CASSEDSVLGTTNEKLFF	TGTGCCAGCAGTGAAGATAGCGTTCTAGGGACAACTAATGAAAAACTGTTTTTT
TRBD2	few	TRBJ2-1	TRBV9	CASNGLAGYYNEQFF	TGTGCCAGCAACGGACTAGCGGGATACTACAATGAGCAGTTCTTC